The clone carrying this T cell receptor (beta chain) was detected many times. Its specificity is unknown. Unique molecular identifiers were incorporated during preparation of the TCRbeta library. TCRdb re-analysed the PCR reads in MiXCR, keeping a single row per CDR3 protein. The top ten clones hold approximately 30% of a sample with approximately 32,000 distinct CDR3 sequences, around 7% of them seen once. The data were taken from a study of T-cell reconstitution after alpha-beta-depleted transplantation in children. The CDR3 extends over 15 amino acids. Germline lookup yields CDR1 MNHEY and CDR2 SMNVEV (reference sequence). Trimming stripped 3 bases from V and 7 bases from J, with 16 bases between. Overall study findings and caveats: By about two months after transplant, alpha-beta T cells reportedly arose from several hundred graft clones that had expanded.

V gene TRBV27 combines with J gene TRBJ2-1; D is perhaps TRBD2 (5 bases). This receptor was identified in a child younger than two who had a stem cell transplant for acute myeloid leukemia, so the T cells may come from the graft donor. The specimen comprised peripheral blood, sampled 60 days after TCRalphabeta/CD19-depleted stem cell transplant. The CDR3 sequence is CASSFWVGERNEQFF. The CDR3 nucleotides read TGTGCCAGCAGTTTCTGGGTCGGGGAACGGAATGAGCAGTTCTTC.